This TCR beta chain was sequenced for a study of T cells in Graves' hyperthyroidism and ophthalmopathy (dated by TCRdb to about 2019). Looking at the study overall: Peripheral blood was collected at initial diagnosis, before any treatment. TCR V-J signatures able to tell the groups apart were searched for in a discovery cohort of 95 or so patients, of whom around 42 had Graves' ophthalmopathy and 57 had stable Graves' hyperthyroidism. Prospective prediction of ophthalmopathy was tested in an independent validation cohort of 18 to 20 hyperthyroidism patients and 15 to 17 patients who later progressed to ophthalmopathy. The roughly 100 discovery patients were randomly divided into training and test sets at a 7:3 ratio. In about six Graves' hyperthyroidism patients, the study also compared T-cell repertoires from thyroid tissue with T-cell repertoires from blood. Following sampling, methimazole starting at 30 mg daily was given to hyperthyroidism patients, and high-dose intravenous methylprednisolone was given to ophthalmopathy patients. The paper describes TCR Vbeta CDR3 sequencing of 140 or so peripheral blood samples, made up of some 42 ophthalmopathy patients, roughly 72 hyperthyroidism patients and roughly 17 progressor patients.

V is reduced by 4 bases and J by 2 bases, leaving a spacing of 16 bases between them. Inclusive of the bounding cysteine and phenylalanine, the CDR3 is 16 residues long. CDR3 DNA only is kept here, 48 bases in frame from base 1. Looking up the germline V gene (reference sequence) yields CDR1 MNHEY and CDR2 SMNVEV. Study-wide conclusions, independent of this receptor: In validation, the model predicted progression to ophthalmopathy with around 71% sensitivity and around 72% specificity, a median of approximately 6.5 months before onset. Ophthalmopathy was separated from stable hyperthyroidism by a 13 V-J signature model, with over 85% sensitivity and about 81% specificity obtained in cross-validation and 80%/75% obtained in testing. Sample size was not statistically predetermined, and investigators were not blinded to group allocation. Blood samples also contained most of the expanded thyroid clonotypes (frequency above 0.001), which suggests that blood repertoires may reflect thyroid immune responses.

The TCR beta CDR3 regions were amplified from the RNA transcripts. The first round of RT-PCR for the TCR CDR3 was performed with the HTBI primer set and the Qiagen OneStep RT-PCR kit. The libraries were constructed in a second round of multiplex PCR and then size-selected and purified. Libraries were sequenced paired-end with 100 bp reads on an Illumina HiSeq2000. Regarding the original processing steps: SOAPnuke was used to process the raw data, removing reads that contained adapters or uncalled bases, had a mean Phred below 15, or lacked an exact match to the constant primer or identifier. COPE v1.2.5 was used to merge high-quality paired reads, and clonotypes were defined as unique nucleotide sequences. Clonotypes were aligned to IMGT TRBV, TRBD and TRBJ reference segments using MiTCR v1.1. The analysis included only V-J combinations with a frequency above 0.0001, which together covered 99% to 99.2% of the repertoires. The TCS score was defined as the ratio of F50 (clonal expansion) to E x V (chaos), calculated using BLOSUM62-based TCRdist between CDR3 peptides within each V-J. Welch's t-statistics and random forest reduced 450 to 600 V-J features to roughly 13, which were used in a naive Bayes classifier (R e1071). TCRdb reran the public reads through fastp at Q25 and MiXCR, keeping productive beta chains. Every entry covers one CDR3 protein and lists the most common genes and DNA from its rows. In this record, the V and J calls reflect TCRdb's handling and not the investigators' own analysis. This sample gives hundreds of thousands of distinct CDR3 sequences in total; under 20% of them show up just once. The ten largest clones add up to approximately 16% of the sample.

Worth noting for this clonotype: Its antigen remains unidentified. Per-nucleotide qualities are absent, and no much larger clonotype sits a single base away.

The hyperthyroidism patients were between 18 and 65 years old and newly diagnosed, with a disease duration of less than 2 months. The study excluded patients with uncontrolled infections, other autoimmune diseases, pregnancy or lactation. Clinical symptoms, serum thyroxine and TRAb, thyroid ultrasound, and orbital computed tomography formed the basis for the diagnoses. Blood from progressor patients was drawn when they were first diagnosed with hyperthyroidism, before any ophthalmopathy symptoms appeared. Ficoll-Paque density gradient centrifugation was used to isolate PBMCs from about 10 ml of fresh peripheral blood. Patients classed as progressors first received a Graves' hyperthyroidism diagnosis and then went on to develop ophthalmopathy during follow-up. Total RNA was extracted using Trizol reagent, and RNA quality was assessed on an Agilent 2100 Bioanalyzer.

Material for sequencing was blood. The rearranged chain carries TRBV27 and TRBJ2-3, with an unclear D gene assignment. The receptor was derived from a woman between 50 and 59 years old with Graves' hyperthyroidism that later progressed to Graves' ophthalmopathy. The CDR3 corresponds to CASSSDIQLNTDTQYF. The DNA sequence is as follows: TGTGCCAGCAGTTCCGATATCCAGCTGAACACAGATACGCAGTATTTT.